Given below is one TCR beta chain in context. Clones were read by immunoSEQ multiplex PCR, and TCRdb kept only the in-frame ones, dropping some. The data show 50,000 or so clones, roughly 80% seen once. The data derive from a study of PD-L1 blockade in urothelial cancer. From germline, CDR1 is SGHKS and CDR2 YYEKEE (reference sequence). V lost 2 bases, J lost 6 bases, and 11 bases stayed unmatched. CDR3 length: 16 amino acids. Specified time point: pretreatment peripheral blood. This chain connects TRBV5-5 to TRBJ1-2; the match to TRBD1 covers 9 bases. This clonotype originated in a man between 65 and 80 years old with urothelial cancer. This material consisted of PBMCs, taken around atezolizumab (anti-PD-L1) treatment. CDR3 DNA: TGTGCCAGCAGCTTCACGGGACAGGGAGTTGGGAATGGCTACACCTTC. Its protein is CASSFTGQGVGNGYTF.